Each of the 13 T cell receptor beta chains below was sequenced from the same sample in a study of T cells expressing NK-cell markers (dated by TCRdb to about 2020). Library construction relied on 5' RACE. The instrument given in TCRdb is Illumina HiSeq 2000. The reads underwent TCRdb reprocessing, giving one record for each CDR3 protein sequence and no DNA. The sample's table lists a count of some 190,000 distinct CDR3 sequences. The ten largest account for 20% to 25% of the sample. Sequencing was performed on blood T cells: a sorted CD56 or NKG2C T cell subset, CD4+ or CD8+ T cells, or bulk PBMC T cells (not recorded which). These receptors all come from a man aged 18-69 years in good health.

The V gene is TRBV27, the J gene TRBJ2-2; absent DNA, TCRdb's TRBD2 call cannot be checked. The CDR3 spans 16 residues. The germline V gene encodes CDR1 MNHEY and CDR2 SMNVEV (reference sequence). CDR3 residues: CASSLYGGGLAGELFF.

The chain couples TRBV29-1 to TRBJ1-1. Germline lookup yields CDR1 SQVTM and CDR2 ANQGSEA. The CDR3 loop spans 15 amino acids. This chain's CDR3 is CSVEDSGGMNTEAFF.

This chain links TRBV28 with TRBJ1-5; there is no DNA to check the TCRdb D call of TRBD1. Germline lookup yields CDR1 MDHEN and CDR2 SYDVKM. The CDR3 is 15 amino acids. CDR3 protein: CASSSARDGNQPQHF.

This chain joins TRBV29-1 and TRBJ2-1; checking the TCRdb D call of TRBD2 is not possible without DNA. The germline gives CDR1 SQVTM, CDR2 ANQGSEA. This CDR3 region has 15 residues. The chain's CDR3 is CSVELGTSRYNEQFF.

The chain recombines TRBV5-1 with TRBJ1-1. Germline CDR1 reads SGHRS; CDR2 reads YFSETQ. The CDR3 length is 13 residues. The CDR3 loop reads CASSPTTNTEAFF.

The chain carries TRBV27 and TRBJ2-3; TCRdb lists TRBD1, though no DNA is available to test this call. The CDR3 loop spans 18 amino acids. The germline CDR1 and CDR2 sequences are MNHEY and SMNVEV (reference sequence). The CDR3 here is CASSFLRGSGSEQDTQYF.

This chain joins TRBV9 and TRBJ2-7; no DNA is available, so the TRBD2 call from TCRdb remains unchecked. This CDR3 is built from 16 residues. CDR1 SGDLS and CDR2 YYNGEE come from the germline V gene. The CDR3 is CASSVGGTSGAYEQYF. Full variable domain (remainder filled in from reference TRBV9 and TRBJ2-7): DSGVTQTPKHLITATGQRVTLRCSPRSGDLSVYWYQQSLDQGLQFLIQYYNGEERAKGNILERFSAQQFPDLHSELNLSSLELGDSALYFCASSVGGTSGAYEQYFGPGTRLTVT.

The chain links TRBV7-9 to TRBJ1-1. Germline V lookup: CDR1 SEHNR, CDR2 FQNEAQ (reference sequence). The CDR3 totals 11 residues. The CDR3 spells CASSSGQKAFF.

The chain couples TRBV14 to TRBJ2-1; there is no DNA to check the TCRdb D call of TRBD1. The CDR3 has 16 residues. Germline CDR1 reads SGHDN; CDR2 reads FVKESK. The CDR3 region is CASSRQGPVSYNEQFF.

V usage is TRBV30 and J usage is TRBJ1-5. This CDR3 has 14 residues. Germline V CDR1 and CDR2: GTSNPN, SVGIG (reference sequence). CDR3 in amino acids: CAWSTEGNNQPQHF.

The chain joins TRBV5-1 to TRBJ2-5; TCRdb lists TRBD1, though no DNA is available to test this call. Germline CDR1 and CDR2: SGHRS and YFSETQ. CDR3 length: 15 amino acids. This chain's CDR3 is CASSLSSGGGETQYF.

The J gene is TRBJ2-1, the V gene TRBV4-1; TCRdb indicates TRBD1, and absent DNA this call remains unverified. CDR3 size: 14 residues. Germline V gene data show CDR1 as MGHRA and CDR2 as YSYEKL. The CDR3 loop is CASSQELGVNEQFF.

V gene TRBV9 combines with J gene TRBJ1-1; with no DNA, the TCRdb D assignment of TRBD1 cannot be verified. CDR3 size: 14 residues. Germline V gives CDR1 SGDLS, CDR2 YYNGEE. CDR3 sequence reads: CASTLGTGVDEAFF.